A single sample is the source of the 32 T cell receptor beta chains below, sequenced in a study of Ad26.COV2.S vaccination and SARS-CoV-2 variants. The repertoire was sequenced with immunoSEQ multiplex PCR; TCRdb's copy has only in-frame clones and lacks some. The sample has 510,000 or so clones; 70% to 90% are singletons. As for treatment: about 20 received Ad26.COV2.S at low or high dose, single or two shots; about five received placebo; per-sample allocation not given. Sample collection was performed on day 63 after the first vaccine or placebo injection. The sequenced sample was peripheral blood, obtained in a trial of Ad26.COV2.S vaccine versus placebo. Receptor source: a person aged 18-60 years who received the Ad26.COV2.S COVID-19 vaccine or a placebo.

The J gene is TRBJ2-1, the V gene TRBV20-1, with TRBD2 identical over 9 bases. The CDR3 sequence is 14 residues long. V shed 3 bases and J 8 bases; nucleotides not matched to a gene: 8. From germline, CDR1 is DFQATT and CDR2 SNEGSKA (reference sequence). The CDR3 region is CSASRLAGFDEQFF. CDR3 in DNA: TGCAGTGCTAGTCGTCTAGCGGGATTCGATGAGCAGTTCTTC.

This rearrangement joins TRBV15 to TRBJ2-4, with 8 bases that match TRBD1. Germline CDR1 reads LNHNV; CDR2 reads YYDKDF (reference sequence). Unmatched junction bases numbered 2, after V lost 1 base and J lost 0 bases. The CDR3 extends over 16 amino acids. The CDR3 DNA is TGTGCCACCAGCAGAGGGCAGGGGGCAGCCAAAAACATTCAGTACTTC. This encodes CATSRGQGAAKNIQYF.

This sequence joins TRBV24-1 and TRBJ2-1; D gene ambiguous. The germline V gene encodes CDR1 KGHDR and CDR2 SFDVKD. Trimming removed 4 bases from V and 7 bases from J, with 13 bases in between. The CDR3 spans 14 residues. This CDR3 is CATSDPFPSNEQFF. The CDR3 bases are TGTGCCACCAGTGACCCATTTCCGTCTAATGAGCAGTTCTTC.

The chain recombines TRBV14 with TRBJ2-1; tentative D call: TRBD2 (6 bases). Germline CDR1 SGHDN, CDR2 FVKESK. The CDR3 length is 17 residues. V was clipped by 1 base and J by 5 bases, with 18 bases between them. CDR3 nucleotide sequence: TGTGCCAGCAGCCAAGGTCCCGCACTAGCCCTTAACAATGAGCAGTTCTTC. Translating gives CASSQGPALALNNEQFF.

This chain uses TRBV29-1 with TRBJ1-2; perhaps TRBD1 as D (5 bases). Trimming took off 4 bases at V and 0 bases at J, with 15 bases between the two ends. CDR3 length: 15 residues. Germline V gene sequence: CDR1 SQVTM, CDR2 ANQGSEA. In DNA, the CDR3 is TGCAGCGTTGGACAGAGTACCCGTCCTAACTATGGCTACACCTTC. Amino acids: CSVGQSTRPNYGYTF.

The V and J genes are TRBV5-1 and TRBJ1-2; 12 bases agree with TRBD1. The germline CDR1 and CDR2 sequences are SGHRS and YFSETQ. Trimming removed 4 bases from V and 3 bases from J; junction bases left unmatched: 19. This CDR3 spans 20 amino acids. Here the CDR3 reads CASSPEGGQGAQIHYYGYTF. The CDR3, as DNA: TGCGCCAGCAGCCCGGAGGGGGGACAGGGGGCTCAGATTCACTACTATGGCTACACCTTC.

The CDR3 loop is CASSSTEETQYF. Written as DNA, the CDR3 is TGTGCCAGCTCCTCCACGGAAGAGACCCAGTACTTC. V and J are TRBV18 and TRBJ2-5; D not certain. The CDR3 is 12 residues long. V gave up 6 bases and J gave up 3 bases, with 8 bases separating them. Germline CDR1 and CDR2: KGHSH and LQKENI.

V usage is TRBV11-2 and J usage is TRBJ1-1; no clear D gene. This CDR3 spans 16 amino acids. In germline, CDR1 is SGHAT, CDR2 FQNNGV. Trimming took 6 bases from V and 0 from J, leaving 17 bases between them. This CDR3 reads CASSILGKIMNTEAFF. In nucleotides, the CDR3 is TGTGCCAGCAGTATATTGGGGAAAATCATGAACACTGAAGCTTTCTTT.

The rearrangement uses TRBV9 and TRBJ1-1; TRBD1 might be the D (5 bases). Trimming took off 0 bases at V and 4 bases at J, with 13 bases between the two ends. Germline lookup yields CDR1 SGDLS and CDR2 YYNGEE. The CDR3 is 15 amino acids. The CDR3 DNA is TGTGCCAGCAGCGTAGCCGGGGCGGGACTCACTGAAGCTTTCTTT. It specifies CASSVAGAGLTEAFF.

The DNA of the CDR3 is TGTGCCAGCAGCTTGAGGGATAGGGCCCTTAGGGGTGGCTACACCTTC. Amino acid sequence: CASSLRDRALRGGYTF. This chain joins TRBV7-2 and TRBJ1-2; a weak D match, TRBD1 (5 bases). Germline lookup yields CDR1 SGHTA and CDR2 FQGNSA. CDR3 length: 16 amino acids. Trimming cost V 3 bases and J 7 bases, with 21 bases left between them.

This rearrangement joins TRBV6-6 to TRBJ1-2; possible D gene TRBD1, 6 bases. This CDR3 spans 14 amino acids. V lost 6 bases to trimming and J lost 8 bases, with 19 bases between them. CDR1 and CDR2 from the germline V gene are MNHNY and SVGAGI (reference sequence). The CDR3 region is CASSPRDTAWGYTF. In nucleotides, the CDR3 is TGTGCCAGCAGCCCCAGGGACACCGCTTGGGGCTACACCTTC.

The chain is built from TRBV9 and TRBJ2-3, with D uncertain. Trimming removed 0 bases at V and 6 bases at J, with 8 bases between. Germline loops: CDR1 SGDLS, CDR2 YYNGEE. This CDR3 has 13 amino acids. CDR3 sequence: CASSVVRSDTQYF. For the CDR3, the DNA is TGTGCCAGCAGCGTAGTACGTTCTGATACGCAGTATTTT.

The chain recombines TRBV7-2 with TRBJ2-1, with TRBD2 matching over 9 bases. This CDR3 has 15 residues. Trimming at V came to 5 bases and at J to 4 bases, leaving 6 bases not matched to a gene. Germline lookup yields CDR1 SGHTA and CDR2 FQGNSA. The CDR3 protein is CASSDGTSRYNEQFF. The CDR3 DNA reads as TGTGCCAGCAGCGACGGGACTAGCCGATACAATGAGCAGTTCTTC. The variable domain in full, completed from reference TRBV7-2 and TRBJ2-1, reads GAGVSQSPSNKVTEKGKDVELRCDPISGHTALYWYRQSLGQGLEFLIYFQGNSAPDKSGLPSDRFSAERTGGSVSTLTIQRTQQEDSAVYLCASSDGTSRYNEQFFGPGTRLTVL.

This chain links TRBV30 with TRBJ2-7, with D hard to call. The CDR3 is made up of 16 amino acids. V lost 2 bases and J lost 3, with 20 bases in between. Germline V gene data show CDR1 as GTSNPN and CDR2 as SVGIG (reference sequence). The CDR3: CAWSPGMGELLYEQYF. The CDR3 coding sequence is TGTGCCTGGAGTCCAGGCATGGGTGAACTCCTCTACGAGCAGTACTTC.

CDR3 sequence (DNA): TGCGCCAGCAGCCGTGGACTTGACGGCACAGATACGCAGTATTTT. As protein: CASSRGLDGTDTQYF. The gene calls are TRBV5-1 and TRBJ2-3; D might be TRBD2 (5 bases). Germline CDR1 is SGHRS and CDR2 is YFSETQ. This CDR3 has 15 amino acids. The V and J ends lost 4 bases and 1 base respectively, with 13 bases between them. The variable domain in full, completed from reference TRBV5-1 and TRBJ2-3, reads KAGVTQTPRYLIKTRGQQVTLSCSPISGHRSVSWYQQTPGQGLQFLFEYFSETQRNKGNFPGRFSGRQFSNSRSEMNVSTLELGDSALYLCASSRGLDGTDTQYFGPGTRLTVL.

The chain couples TRBV7-8 to TRBJ2-1, with TRBD1 matching over 7 bases. Trimming took 5 bases from V and 12 from J; bases not matched to a gene: 7. The V gene's germline CDR1 is SGHVS and CDR2 FQNEAQ. The CDR3 runs to 12 residues. The CDR3 DNA sequence: TGTGCCAGCAGCCCACAGGGGATATGGCAGTTCTTC. It is translated as CASSPQGIWQFF.

This CDR3 reads CASSGATSPSAEQYF. CDR3 nucleotides: TGTGCCAGCAGTGGGGCGACTAGCCCCAGCGCCGAGCAGTACTTC. The rearrangement links TRBV28 to TRBJ2-7; the match to TRBD2 covers 7 bases. The CDR3 runs 15 residues. After removal of 5 bases from V and 6 bases from J, the junction contained 13 bases not matched to a gene. Germline assignment: CDR1 MDHEN and CDR2 SYDVKM.

The CDR3 region is CASSLGGGQNYNEQFF. The CDR3 DNA reads TGCGCCAGCAGCTTGGGAGGGGGACAAAATTACAATGAGCAGTTCTTC. The gene calls are TRBV5-1 and TRBJ2-1, with D tentatively TRBD1 (6 bases). V dropped 0 bases and J dropped 4 bases, with 14 bases sitting between them. Germline CDR1 is SGHRS and CDR2 is YFSETQ. This CDR3 is built from 16 residues.

The chain combines TRBV19 with TRBJ2-1; D not certain. Trimming took 6 bases from V and 5 from J, leaving 14 bases between them. The CDR3 is made up of 14 amino acids. Germline lookup yields CDR1 LNHDA and CDR2 SQIVND (reference sequence). The CDR3 sequence: CASRRWEQHNEQFF. CDR3 sequence (DNA): TGTGCCAGTAGGCGGTGGGAACAGCACAATGAGCAGTTCTTC.

In its sample, this clone was seen a few times. The chain links TRBV2 to TRBJ2-7; D is possibly TRBD1 or TRBD2 (5 bases each). Germline-derived CDR1 and CDR2 are SNHLY and FYNNEI. Trimming cost V 8 bases and J 2 bases, with 16 bases left between them. This CDR3 has 14 residues. The DNA of the CDR3 is TGTGCCAGCCGGGACGGTGGGAAGCCCTACGAGCAGTACTTC. It is translated as CASRDGGKPYEQYF.

The chain recombines TRBV20-1 with TRBJ1-1; D not certain. Between the trimmed V and J ends, which lost 3 bases and 2 bases, there was a span of 13 bases. Germline CDR1 and CDR2: DFQATT and SNEGSKA (reference sequence). The CDR3 has 14 residues. CDR3 in amino acids: CSASRSGPNTEAFF. CDR3 nucleotides: TGCAGTGCTAGTCGGTCCGGTCCTAACACTGAAGCTTTCTTT.

The chain combines TRBV30 with TRBJ1-4; possibly TRBD1 for D (5 bases). There are 13 residues in the CDR3. V was cut by 3 bases and J by 3 bases, with 8 bases left in between. Germline V lookup: CDR1 GTSNPN, CDR2 SVGIG (reference sequence). DNA of the CDR3: TGTGCCTGGAGGGGGGTAGCTAATGAAAAACTGTTTTTT. Amino acids: CAWRGVANEKLFF.

V gene TRBV18 combines with J gene TRBJ1-1; D call uncertain. This CDR3 region has 14 residues. V gave up 4 bases and J gave up 1 base, with 10 bases separating them. Germline loops: CDR1 KGHSH, CDR2 LQKENI. The CDR3, as DNA: TGTGCCAGCTCACTCGACACGCGGAACACTGAAGCTTTCTTT. Translation gives CASSLDTRNTEAFF.

This clone occurred a few times. This chain links TRBV5-1 with TRBJ2-7, with D possibly being TRBD2 (6 bases). Trimming pared 3 bases from V and 0 bases from J, leaving 10 bases between. From germline, CDR1 is SGHRS and CDR2 YFSETQ. The CDR3 extends over 14 amino acids. CDR3 sequence: CASSSRSGSYEQYF. The CDR3 bases are TGCGCCAGCAGCTCTCGTAGCGGCTCCTACGAGCAGTACTTC.

The chain couples TRBV25-1 to TRBJ1-1; D is undetermined. V was pared by 6 bases and J by 4 bases, with 12 bases between. The CDR3 covers 13 residues. The germline V gene encodes CDR1 MGHDK and CDR2 SYGVNS. DNA of the CDR3: TGTGCCAGCAGAGGCCGAACGAGCACTGAAGCTTTCTTT. Protein sequence: CASRGRTSTEAFF.

The V and J genes are TRBV30 and TRBJ1-1, with 7 bases lining up with TRBD1. The CDR3 has 14 residues. The V gene end was trimmed by 5 bases and the J gene end by 1 base; junction bases not matched to a gene: 7. Germline values: CDR1 GTSNPN, CDR2 SVGIG (reference sequence). CDR3 region: CAWEQGQTNTEAFF. The CDR3 coding sequence is TGTGCCTGGGAGCAGGGACAGACGAACACTGAAGCTTTCTTT.

This chain links TRBV6-6 with TRBJ1-3; 7 bases align to TRBD1. Germline lookup yields CDR1 MNHNY and CDR2 SVGAGI (reference sequence). The V gene end was trimmed by 2 bases and the J gene end by 8 bases; junction bases not matched to a gene: 9. This CDR3 spans 15 amino acids. In DNA, the CDR3 is TGTGCCAGCAGTTACCGGATGACAGGGAGGGACACCATATATTTT. Translating it yields CASSYRMTGRDTIYF.

The chain links TRBV19 to TRBJ1-5; D remains ambiguous. CDR1 and CDR2 from the germline V gene are LNHDA and SQIVND (reference sequence). V gave up 6 bases and J gave up 3 bases, with 15 bases separating them. This CDR3 spans 15 amino acids. CDR3 in amino acids: CASSPLVRHNQPQHF. CDR3 sequence (DNA): TGTGCCAGTAGCCCGCTCGTGAGACACAATCAGCCCCAGCATTTT.

Only a few counts were recorded for this clone. The chain is built from TRBV4-1 and TRBJ1-1; D call uncertain. Looked up from germline, CDR1 is MGHRA and CDR2 is YSYEKL. The V end was cut by 5 bases, the J end by 0 bases, with 7 bases between. This CDR3 region has 13 residues. DNA of the CDR3: TGCGCCAGCAGCACAGAAGTGAACACTGAAGCTTTCTTT. Encoded protein: CASSTEVNTEAFF.

The chain employs TRBV6-2 or TRBV6-3 and TRBJ1-1; TRBD1 matches at 8 bases. V shed 2 bases and J 1 base; nucleotides not matched to a gene: 15. The CDR3 has 19 residues. In germline, CDR1 is MNHEY, CDR2 SVGEGT. The CDR3 DNA follows: TGTGCCAGCAGTTACAAGTCCGGGACAGGAATCGGGAAGAACACTGAAGCTTTCTTT. Protein product: CASSYKSGTGIGKNTEAFF.

This chain connects TRBV10-3 to TRBJ1-1; 8 positions agree with TRBD1. The CDR3 runs to 16 residues. V trimming: 5 bases; J trimming: 1 base; junction bases outside the gene matches: 9. CDR1 and CDR2 (germline): ENHRY, SYGVKD. In DNA, the CDR3 is TGTGCCATCAGTACACCAGACAGGGGTGCGAACACTGAAGCTTTCTTT. Amino acids: CAISTPDRGANTEAFF.

Here the CDR3 reads CASSQTGTRPSGGYTF. The CDR3 DNA reads as TGTGCCAGCAGCCAAACCGGGACACGGCCCTCAGGTGGCTACACCTTC. The rearrangement links TRBV7-2 to TRBJ1-2; D perhaps matches TRBD1 (6 bases). This CDR3 spans 16 amino acids. V shed 5 bases and J shed 7 bases, with 23 bases lying between them. Germline V gives CDR1 SGHTA, CDR2 FQGNSA.